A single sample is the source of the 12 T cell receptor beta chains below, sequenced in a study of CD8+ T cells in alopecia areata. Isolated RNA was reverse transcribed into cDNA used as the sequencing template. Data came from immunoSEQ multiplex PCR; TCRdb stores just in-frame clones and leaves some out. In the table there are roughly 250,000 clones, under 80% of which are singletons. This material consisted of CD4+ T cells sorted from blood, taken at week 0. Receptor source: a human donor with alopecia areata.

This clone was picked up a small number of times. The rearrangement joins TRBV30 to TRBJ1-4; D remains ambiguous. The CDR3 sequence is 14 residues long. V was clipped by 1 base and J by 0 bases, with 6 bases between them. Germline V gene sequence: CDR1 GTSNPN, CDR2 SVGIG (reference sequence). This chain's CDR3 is CAWSGGTTNEKLFF. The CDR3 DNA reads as TGTGCCTGGAGTGGAGGAACAACTAATGAAAAACTGTTTTTT.

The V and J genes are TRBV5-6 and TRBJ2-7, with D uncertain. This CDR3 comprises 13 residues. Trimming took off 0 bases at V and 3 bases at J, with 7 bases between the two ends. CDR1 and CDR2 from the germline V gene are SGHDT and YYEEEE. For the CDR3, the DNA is TGTGCCAGCAGCTTGGGTCAGCTCTACGAGCAGTACTTC. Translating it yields CASSLGQLYEQYF. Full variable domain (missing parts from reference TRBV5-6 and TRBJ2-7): DAGVTQSPTHLIKTRGQQVTLRCSPKSGHDTVSWYQQALGQGPQFIFQYYEEEERQRGNFPDRFSGHQFPNYSSELNVNALLLGDSALYLCASSLGQLYEQYFGPGTRLTVT.

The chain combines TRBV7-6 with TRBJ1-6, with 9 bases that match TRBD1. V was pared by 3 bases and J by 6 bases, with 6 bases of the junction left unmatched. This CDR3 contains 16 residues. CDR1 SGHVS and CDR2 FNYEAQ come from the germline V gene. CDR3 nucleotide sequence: TGTGCCAGCAGCTTGGAGGACAGGGGCGGTAATTCACCCCTCCACTTT. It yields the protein CASSLEDRGGNSPLHF.

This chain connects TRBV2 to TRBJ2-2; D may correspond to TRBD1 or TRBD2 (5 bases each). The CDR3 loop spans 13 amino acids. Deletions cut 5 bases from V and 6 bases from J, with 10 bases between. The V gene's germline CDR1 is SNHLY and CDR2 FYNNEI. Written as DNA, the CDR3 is TGTGCCAGCAGTCCCCAGGGACCCGGGGAGCTGTTTTTT. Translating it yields CASSPQGPGELFF.

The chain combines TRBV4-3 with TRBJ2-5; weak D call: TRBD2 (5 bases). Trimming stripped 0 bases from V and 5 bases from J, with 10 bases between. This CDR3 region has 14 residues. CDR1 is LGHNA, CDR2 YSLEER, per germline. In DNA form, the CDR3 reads TGCGCCAGCAGCCAAGATTCGGGGTGGGAGACCCAGTACTTC. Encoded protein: CASSQDSGWETQYF.

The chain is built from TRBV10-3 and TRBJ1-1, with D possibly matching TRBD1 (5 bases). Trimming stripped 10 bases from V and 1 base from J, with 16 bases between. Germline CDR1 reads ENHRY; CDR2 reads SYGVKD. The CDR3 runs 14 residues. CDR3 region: CATKSGTANTEAFF. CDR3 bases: TGTGCCACAAAATCCGGGACGGCGAACACTGAAGCTTTCTTT.

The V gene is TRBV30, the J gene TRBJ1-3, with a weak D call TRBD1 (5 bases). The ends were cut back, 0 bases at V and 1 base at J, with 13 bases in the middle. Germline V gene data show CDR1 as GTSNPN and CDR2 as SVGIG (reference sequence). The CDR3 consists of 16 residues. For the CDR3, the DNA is TGTGCCTGGAGTGTACGAGGGGCCATGTCTGGAAACACCATATATTTT. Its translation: CAWSVRGAMSGNTIYF. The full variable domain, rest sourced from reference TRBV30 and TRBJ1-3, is SQTIHQWPATLVQPVGSPLSLECTVEGTSNPNLYWYRQAAGRGLQLLFYSVGIGQISSEVPQNLSASRPQDRQFILSSKKLLLSDSGFYLCAWSVRGAMSGNTIYFGEGSWLTVV.

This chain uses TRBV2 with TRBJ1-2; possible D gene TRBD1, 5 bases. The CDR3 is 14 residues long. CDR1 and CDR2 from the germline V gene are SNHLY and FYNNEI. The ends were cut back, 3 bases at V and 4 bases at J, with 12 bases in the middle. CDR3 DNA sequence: TGTGCCAGCAGTGAGGGGCAGTTCGTCTATGGCTACACCTTC. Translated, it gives CASSEGQFVYGYTF.

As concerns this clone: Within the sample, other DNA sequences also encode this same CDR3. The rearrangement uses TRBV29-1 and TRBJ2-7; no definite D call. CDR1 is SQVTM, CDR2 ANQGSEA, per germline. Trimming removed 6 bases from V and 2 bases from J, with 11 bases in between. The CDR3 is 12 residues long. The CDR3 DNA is TGCAGCGTGGTCAGAGGTACCTACGAGCAGTACTTC. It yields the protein CSVVRGTYEQYF.

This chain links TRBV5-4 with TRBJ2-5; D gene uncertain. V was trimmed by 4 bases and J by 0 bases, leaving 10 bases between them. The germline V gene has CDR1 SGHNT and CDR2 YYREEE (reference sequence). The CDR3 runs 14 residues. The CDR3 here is CASSRSGNQETQYF. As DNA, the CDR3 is TGTGCCAGCAGCCGATCGGGCAACCAAGAGACCCAGTACTTC. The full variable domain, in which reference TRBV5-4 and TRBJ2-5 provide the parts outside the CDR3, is ETGVTQSPTHLIKTRGQQVTLRCSSQSGHNTVSWYQQALGQGPQFIFQYYREEENGRGNFPPRFSGLQFPNYSSELNVNALELDDSALYLCASSRSGNQETQYFGPGTRLLVL.

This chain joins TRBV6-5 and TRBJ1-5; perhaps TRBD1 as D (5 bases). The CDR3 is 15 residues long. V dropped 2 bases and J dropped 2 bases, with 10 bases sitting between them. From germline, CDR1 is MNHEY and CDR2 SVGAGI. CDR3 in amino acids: CASSYGGPGNQPQHF. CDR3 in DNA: TGTGCCAGCAGTTACGGGGGACCGGGCAATCAGCCCCAGCATTTT.

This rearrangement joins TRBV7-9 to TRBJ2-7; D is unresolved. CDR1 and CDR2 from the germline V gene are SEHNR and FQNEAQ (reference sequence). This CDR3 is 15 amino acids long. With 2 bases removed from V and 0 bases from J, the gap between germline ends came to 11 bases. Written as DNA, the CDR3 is TGTGCCAGCAGCTTAATGGGTAGCAGCTCCTACGAGCAGTACTTC. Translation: CASSLMGSSSYEQYF.